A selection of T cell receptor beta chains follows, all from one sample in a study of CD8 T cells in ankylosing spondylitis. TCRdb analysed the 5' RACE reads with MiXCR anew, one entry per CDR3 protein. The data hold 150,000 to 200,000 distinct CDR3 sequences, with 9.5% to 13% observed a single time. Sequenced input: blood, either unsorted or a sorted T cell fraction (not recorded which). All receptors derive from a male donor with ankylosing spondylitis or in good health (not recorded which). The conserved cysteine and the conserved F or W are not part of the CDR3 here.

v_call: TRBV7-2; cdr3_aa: ASSFLGTSGSDEQF
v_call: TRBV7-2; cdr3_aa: ASSFEGTTQY
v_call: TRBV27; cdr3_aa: ASSLRLLGTDTQY
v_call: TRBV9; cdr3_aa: ASSVGPGGPLEQY
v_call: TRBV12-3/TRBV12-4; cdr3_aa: ASRAGTDPNIQY
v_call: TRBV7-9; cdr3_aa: ASSLEGVFQNTEAF
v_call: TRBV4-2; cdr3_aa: ASSQGGLDQETQY
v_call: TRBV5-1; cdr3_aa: ASTSQVRTGELF
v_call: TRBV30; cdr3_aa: AWSRDRGFIAKNIQY
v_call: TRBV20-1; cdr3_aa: SVGTSGKVDTQY
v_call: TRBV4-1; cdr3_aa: ASSPPGQSNYGYT
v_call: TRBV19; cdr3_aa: ASSIGTVNEKLF
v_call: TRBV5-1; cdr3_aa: ASSWGSGRSSYNEQF
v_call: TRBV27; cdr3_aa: ASSLSGVGVETQY
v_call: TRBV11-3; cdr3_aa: ASSLGLTSVNEQF
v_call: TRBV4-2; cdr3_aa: ASSPGLRWTQY
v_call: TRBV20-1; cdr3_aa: SAIGARGGGAQRYT
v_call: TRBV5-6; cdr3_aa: ASSLYRGPSTDTQY